The clone carrying this T cell receptor beta chain was recorded a few times. V was clipped by 5 bases and J by 0 bases; unmatched bases: 6. This CDR3 comprises 15 residues. This specimen comes from a study of regulatory and conventional T cells in breast cancer. From the PCR reads, TCRdb called clonotypes with MiXCR, one entry per CDR3 protein. Among fewer than 20,000 distinct CDR3 sequences, 32% were seen once, and the ten largest hold approximately 1.5%. This TCR was recovered from a female donor in good health. Sequencing input: conventional T cells from blood. The rearrangement links TRBV12-3 or TRBV12-4 to TRBJ1-1; TRBD1 matches 7 bases. The CDR3 protein is CASSPTGSLNTEAFF. CDR3 bases: TGTGCCAGCAGTCCGACAGGGTCCCTGAACACTGAAGCTTTCTTT.